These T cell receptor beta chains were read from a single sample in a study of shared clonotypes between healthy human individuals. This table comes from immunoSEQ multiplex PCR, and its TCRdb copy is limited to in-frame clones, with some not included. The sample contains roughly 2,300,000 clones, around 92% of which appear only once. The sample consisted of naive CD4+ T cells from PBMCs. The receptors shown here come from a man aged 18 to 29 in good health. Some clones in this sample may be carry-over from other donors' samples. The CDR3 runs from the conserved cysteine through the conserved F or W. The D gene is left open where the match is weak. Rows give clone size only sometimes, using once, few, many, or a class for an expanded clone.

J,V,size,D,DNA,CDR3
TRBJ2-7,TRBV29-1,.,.,TGCAGCGTAAGGGGACACAGTAGGTACGAGCAGTACTTC,CSVRGHSRYEQYF
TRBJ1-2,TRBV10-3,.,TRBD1,TGTGCCATCAGTGAGTTCGGGACAGCGACCTATGGCTACACCTTC,CAISEFGTATYGYTF
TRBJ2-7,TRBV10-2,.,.,TGCGCCAGCAGTGAAGAGCGCTCCTACGAGCAGTACTTC,CASSEERSYEQYF
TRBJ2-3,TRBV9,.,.,TGTGCCAGCAGCGTGGAGGGAACTAGCACAGATACGCAGTATTTT,CASSVEGTSTDTQYF
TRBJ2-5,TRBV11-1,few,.,TGTGCCAGCAGCCGCGGCGGACCCCAAGAGACCCAGTACTTC,CASSRGGPQETQYF
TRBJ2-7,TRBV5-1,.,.,TGCGCCAGCAGTGCCGAAGACTCCTACGAGCAGTACTTC,CASSAEDSYEQYF
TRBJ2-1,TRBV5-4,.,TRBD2,TGTGCCAGCAGCTCGAAACTAGCGGGGACGACCTACAATGAGCAGTTCTTC,CASSSKLAGTTYNEQFF
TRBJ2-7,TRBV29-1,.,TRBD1,TGCAGCGTTGAAGATCCGGGACAGGGATACTACGAGCAGTACTTC,CSVEDPGQGYYEQYF
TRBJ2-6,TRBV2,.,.,TGTGCCAGCAGTGAGGACTCTGGGGCCAACGTCCTGACTTTC,CASSEDSGANVLTF
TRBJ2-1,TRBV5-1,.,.,TGCGCCAGCAGCTTGGGTCTAGCCAACAATGAGCAGTTCTTC,CASSLGLANNEQFF
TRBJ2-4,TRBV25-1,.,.,TGTGCCAGCAGTCCTACAGGGCAAAGGAACATTCAGTACTTC,CASSPTGQRNIQYF